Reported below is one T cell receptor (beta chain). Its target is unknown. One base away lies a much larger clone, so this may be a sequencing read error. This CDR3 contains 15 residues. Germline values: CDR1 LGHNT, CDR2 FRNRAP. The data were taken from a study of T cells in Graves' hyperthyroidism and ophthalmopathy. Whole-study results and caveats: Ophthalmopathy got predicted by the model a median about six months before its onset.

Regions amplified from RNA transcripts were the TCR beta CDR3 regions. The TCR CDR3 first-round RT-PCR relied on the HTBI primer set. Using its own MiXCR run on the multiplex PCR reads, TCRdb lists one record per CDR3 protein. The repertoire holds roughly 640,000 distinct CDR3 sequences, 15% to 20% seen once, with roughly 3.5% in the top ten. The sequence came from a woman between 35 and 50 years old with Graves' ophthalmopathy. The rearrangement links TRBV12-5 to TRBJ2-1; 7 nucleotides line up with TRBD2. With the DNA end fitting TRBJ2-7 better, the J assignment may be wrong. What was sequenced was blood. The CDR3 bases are TGTGCTAGTGGTTACTACGGACTAGGGAACAATGAGCAGTACTTC. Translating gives CASGYYGLGNNEQYF.